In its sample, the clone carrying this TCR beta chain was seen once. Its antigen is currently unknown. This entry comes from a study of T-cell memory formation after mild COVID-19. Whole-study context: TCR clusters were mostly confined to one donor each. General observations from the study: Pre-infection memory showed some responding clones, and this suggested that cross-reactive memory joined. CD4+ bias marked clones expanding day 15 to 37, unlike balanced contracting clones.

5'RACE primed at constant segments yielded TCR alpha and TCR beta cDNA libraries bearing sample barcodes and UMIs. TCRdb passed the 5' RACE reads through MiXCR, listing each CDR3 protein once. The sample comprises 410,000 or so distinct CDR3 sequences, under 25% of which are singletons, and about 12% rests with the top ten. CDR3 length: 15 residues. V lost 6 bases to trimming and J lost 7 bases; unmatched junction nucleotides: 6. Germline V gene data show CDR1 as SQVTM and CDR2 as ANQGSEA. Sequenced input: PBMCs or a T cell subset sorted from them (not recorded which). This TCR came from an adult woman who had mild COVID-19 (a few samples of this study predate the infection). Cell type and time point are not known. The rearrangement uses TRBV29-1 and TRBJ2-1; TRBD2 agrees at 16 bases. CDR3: CSVGTSGRARNEQFF. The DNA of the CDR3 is TGCAGCGTCGGGACTAGCGGGAGGGCCAGGAATGAGCAGTTCTTC.